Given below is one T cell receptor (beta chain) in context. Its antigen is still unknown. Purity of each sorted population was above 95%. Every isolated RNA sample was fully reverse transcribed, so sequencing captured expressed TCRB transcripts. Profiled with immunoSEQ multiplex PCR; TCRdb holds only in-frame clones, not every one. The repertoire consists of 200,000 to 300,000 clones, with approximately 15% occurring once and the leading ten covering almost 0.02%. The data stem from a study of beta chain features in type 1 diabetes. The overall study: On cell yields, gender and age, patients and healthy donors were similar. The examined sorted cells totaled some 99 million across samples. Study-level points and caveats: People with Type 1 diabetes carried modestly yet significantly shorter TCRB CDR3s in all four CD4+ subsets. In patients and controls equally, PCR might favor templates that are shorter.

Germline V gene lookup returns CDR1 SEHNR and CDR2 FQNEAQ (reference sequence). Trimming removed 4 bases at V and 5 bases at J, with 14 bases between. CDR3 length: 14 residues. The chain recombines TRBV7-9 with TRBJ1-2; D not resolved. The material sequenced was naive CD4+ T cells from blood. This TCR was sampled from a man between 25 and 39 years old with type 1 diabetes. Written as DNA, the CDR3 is TGTGCCAGCAGCTCAAACAGCGGAGAGTATGGCTACACCTTC. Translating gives CASSSNSGEYGYTF.